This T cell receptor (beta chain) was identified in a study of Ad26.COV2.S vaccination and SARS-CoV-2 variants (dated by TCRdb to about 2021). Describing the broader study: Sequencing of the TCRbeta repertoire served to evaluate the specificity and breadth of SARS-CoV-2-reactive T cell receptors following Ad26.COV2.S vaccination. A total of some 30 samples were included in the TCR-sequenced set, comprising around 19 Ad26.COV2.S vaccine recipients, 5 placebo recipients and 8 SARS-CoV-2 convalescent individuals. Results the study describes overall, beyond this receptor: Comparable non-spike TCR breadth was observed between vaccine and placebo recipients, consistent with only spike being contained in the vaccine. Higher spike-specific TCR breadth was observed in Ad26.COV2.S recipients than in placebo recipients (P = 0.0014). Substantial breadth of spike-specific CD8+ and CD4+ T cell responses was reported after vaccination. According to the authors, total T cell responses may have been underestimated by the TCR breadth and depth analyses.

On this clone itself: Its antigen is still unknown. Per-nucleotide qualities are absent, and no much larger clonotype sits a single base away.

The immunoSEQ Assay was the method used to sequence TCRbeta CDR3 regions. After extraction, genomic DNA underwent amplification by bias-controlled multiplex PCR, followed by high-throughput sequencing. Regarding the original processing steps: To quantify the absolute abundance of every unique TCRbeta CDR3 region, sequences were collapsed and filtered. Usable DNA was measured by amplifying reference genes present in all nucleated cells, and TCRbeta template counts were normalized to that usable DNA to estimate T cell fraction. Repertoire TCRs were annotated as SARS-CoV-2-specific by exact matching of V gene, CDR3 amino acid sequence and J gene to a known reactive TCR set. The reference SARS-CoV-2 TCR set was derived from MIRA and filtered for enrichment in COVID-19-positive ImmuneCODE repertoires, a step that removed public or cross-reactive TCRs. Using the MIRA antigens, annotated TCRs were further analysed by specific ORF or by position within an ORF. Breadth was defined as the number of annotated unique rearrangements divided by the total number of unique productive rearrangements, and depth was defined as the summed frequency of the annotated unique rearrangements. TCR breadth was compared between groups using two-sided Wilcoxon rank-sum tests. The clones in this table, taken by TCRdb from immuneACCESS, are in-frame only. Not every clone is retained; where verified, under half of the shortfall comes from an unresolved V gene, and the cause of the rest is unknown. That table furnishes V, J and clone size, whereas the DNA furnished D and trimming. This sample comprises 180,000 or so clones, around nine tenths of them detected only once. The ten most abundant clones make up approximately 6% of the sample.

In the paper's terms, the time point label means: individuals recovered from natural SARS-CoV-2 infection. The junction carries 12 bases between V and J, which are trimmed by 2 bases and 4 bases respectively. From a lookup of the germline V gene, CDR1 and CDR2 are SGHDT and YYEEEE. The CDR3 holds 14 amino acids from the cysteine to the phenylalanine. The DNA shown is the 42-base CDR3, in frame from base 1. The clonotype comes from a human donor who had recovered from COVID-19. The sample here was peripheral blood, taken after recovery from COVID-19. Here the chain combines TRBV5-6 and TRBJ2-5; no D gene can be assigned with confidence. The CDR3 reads CASSFTGLGETQYF. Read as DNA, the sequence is TGTGCCAGCAGCTTCACCGGGCTGGGAGAGACCCAGTACTTC.